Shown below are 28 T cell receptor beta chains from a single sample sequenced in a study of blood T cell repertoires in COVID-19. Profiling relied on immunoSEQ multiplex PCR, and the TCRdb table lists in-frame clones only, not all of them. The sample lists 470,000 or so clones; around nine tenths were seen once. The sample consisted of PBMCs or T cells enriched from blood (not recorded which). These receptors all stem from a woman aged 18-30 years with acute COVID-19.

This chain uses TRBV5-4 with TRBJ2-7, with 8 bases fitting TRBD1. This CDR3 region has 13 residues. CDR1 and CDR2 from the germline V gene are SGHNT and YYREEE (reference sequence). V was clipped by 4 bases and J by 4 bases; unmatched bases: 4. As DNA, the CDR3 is TGTGCCAGCAGCCGACAGGGGCAGTACGAGCAGTACTTC. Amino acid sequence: CASSRQGQYEQYF.

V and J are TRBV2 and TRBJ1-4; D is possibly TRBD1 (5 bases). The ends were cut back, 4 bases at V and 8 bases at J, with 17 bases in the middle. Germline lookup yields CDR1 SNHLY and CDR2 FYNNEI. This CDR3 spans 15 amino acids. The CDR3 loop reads CASSVGLSSREKLFF. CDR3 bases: TGTGCCAGCAGTGTGGGACTCTCTAGTCGCGAAAAACTGTTTTTT.

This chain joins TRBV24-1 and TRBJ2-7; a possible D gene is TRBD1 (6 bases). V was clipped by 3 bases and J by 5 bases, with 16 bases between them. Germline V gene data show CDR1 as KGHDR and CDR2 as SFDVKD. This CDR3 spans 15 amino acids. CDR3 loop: CATSDPGQSLDEQYF. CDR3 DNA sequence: TGTGCCACCAGTGATCCCGGACAGAGTCTGGACGAGCAGTACTTC.

The CDR3 DNA reads as TGTGCCAGCAGCTTGAAAAAGCAATCTTTCTTC. It codes for CASSLKKQSFF. The chain carries TRBV7-4 and TRBJ2-1; D unresolved. The CDR3 totals 11 residues. V was trimmed by 3 bases and J by 16 bases, leaving 13 bases between them. The germline V gene has CDR1 SGHVT and CDR2 SQSDAQ.

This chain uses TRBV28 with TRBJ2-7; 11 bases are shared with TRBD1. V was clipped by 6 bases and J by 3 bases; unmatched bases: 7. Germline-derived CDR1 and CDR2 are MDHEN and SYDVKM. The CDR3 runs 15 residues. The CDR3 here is CASSREGTGGYEQYF. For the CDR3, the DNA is TGTGCCAGCAGCCGGGAAGGGACAGGGGGCTACGAGCAGTACTTC.

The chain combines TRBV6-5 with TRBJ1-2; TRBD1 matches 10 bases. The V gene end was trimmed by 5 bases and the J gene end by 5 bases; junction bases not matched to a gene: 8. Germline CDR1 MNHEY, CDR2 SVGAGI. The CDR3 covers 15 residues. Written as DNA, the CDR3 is TGTGCCAGCAGTCCACCGGGACAGGGGTTTTATGGCTACACCTTC. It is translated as CASSPPGQGFYGYTF.

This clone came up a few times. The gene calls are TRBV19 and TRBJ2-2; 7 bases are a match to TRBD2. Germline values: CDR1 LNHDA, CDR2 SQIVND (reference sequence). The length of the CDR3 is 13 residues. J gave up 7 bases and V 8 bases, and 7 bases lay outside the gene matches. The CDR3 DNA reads TGTGCCAGTTTCGAGGGAGGGAGCGGGGAGCTGTTTTTT. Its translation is CASFEGGSGELFF.

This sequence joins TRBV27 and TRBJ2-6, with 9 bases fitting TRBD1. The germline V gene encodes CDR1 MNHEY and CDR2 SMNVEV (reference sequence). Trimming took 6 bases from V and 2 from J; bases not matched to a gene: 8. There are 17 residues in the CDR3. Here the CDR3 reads CASRRIGTGPGANVLTF. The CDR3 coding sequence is TGTGCCAGCAGACGGATTGGGACAGGGCCTGGGGCCAACGTCCTGACTTTC.

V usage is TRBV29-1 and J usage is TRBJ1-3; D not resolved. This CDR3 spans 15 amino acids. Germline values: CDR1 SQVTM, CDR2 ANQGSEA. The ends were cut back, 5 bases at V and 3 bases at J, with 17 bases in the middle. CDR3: CSVFSTGSLGNTIYF. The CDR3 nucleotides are TGCAGCGTTTTTTCCACCGGGTCCCTTGGAAACACCATATATTTT.

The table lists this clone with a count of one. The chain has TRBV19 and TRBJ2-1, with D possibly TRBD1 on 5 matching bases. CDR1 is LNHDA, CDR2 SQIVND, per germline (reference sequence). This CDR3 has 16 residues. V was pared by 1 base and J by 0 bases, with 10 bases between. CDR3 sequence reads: CASSIVTGSSYNEQFF. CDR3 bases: TGTGCCAGTAGTATAGTTACAGGAAGCTCCTACAATGAGCAGTTCTTC.

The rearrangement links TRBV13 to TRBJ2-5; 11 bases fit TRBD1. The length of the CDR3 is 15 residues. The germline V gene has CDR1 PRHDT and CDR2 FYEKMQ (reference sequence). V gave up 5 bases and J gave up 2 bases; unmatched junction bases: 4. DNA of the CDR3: TGTGCCAGCAGCCTCGGGACAGGGGGGCAAGAGACCCAGTACTTC. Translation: CASSLGTGGQETQYF.

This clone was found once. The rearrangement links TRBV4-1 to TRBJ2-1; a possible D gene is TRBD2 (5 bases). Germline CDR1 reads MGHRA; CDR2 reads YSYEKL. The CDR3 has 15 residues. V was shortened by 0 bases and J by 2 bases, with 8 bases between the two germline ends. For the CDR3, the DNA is TGCGCCAGCAGCCAAGATTCCGGGACCTACAATGAGCAGTTCTTC. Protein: CASSQDSGTYNEQFF.

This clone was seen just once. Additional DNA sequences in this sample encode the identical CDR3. CDR3 sequence: CASSPGTGNQPQHF. The CDR3 DNA reads as TGCGCCAGCAGCCCCGGGACAGGGAATCAGCCCCAGCATTTT. This rearrangement joins TRBV5-1 to TRBJ1-5; 9 nucleotides line up with TRBD1. Trimming at V came to 4 bases and at J to 4 bases, leaving 3 bases not matched to a gene. CDR1 and CDR2 (germline): SGHRS, YFSETQ. This CDR3 spans 14 amino acids.

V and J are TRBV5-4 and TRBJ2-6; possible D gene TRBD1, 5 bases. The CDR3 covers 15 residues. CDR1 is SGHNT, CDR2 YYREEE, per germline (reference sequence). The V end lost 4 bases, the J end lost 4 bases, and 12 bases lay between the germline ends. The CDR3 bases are TGTGCCAGCAGCCTCCCAGGGTCGGGGGCCAACGTCCTGACTTTC. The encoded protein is CASSLPGSGANVLTF.

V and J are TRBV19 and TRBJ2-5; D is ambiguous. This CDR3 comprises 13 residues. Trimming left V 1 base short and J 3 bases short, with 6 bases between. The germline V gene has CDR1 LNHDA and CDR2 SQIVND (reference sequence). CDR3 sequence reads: CASSIGLEETQYF. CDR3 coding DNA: TGTGCCAGTAGTATAGGGCTAGAAGAGACCCAGTACTTC.

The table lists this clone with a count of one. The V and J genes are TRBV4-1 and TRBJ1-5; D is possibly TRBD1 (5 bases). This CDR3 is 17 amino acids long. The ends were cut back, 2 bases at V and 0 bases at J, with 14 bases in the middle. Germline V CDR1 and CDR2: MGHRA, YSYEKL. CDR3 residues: CASSQRLGTGSNQPQHF. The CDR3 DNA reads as TGCGCCAGCAGCCAACGACTAGGGACGGGTAGCAATCAGCCCCAGCATTTT.

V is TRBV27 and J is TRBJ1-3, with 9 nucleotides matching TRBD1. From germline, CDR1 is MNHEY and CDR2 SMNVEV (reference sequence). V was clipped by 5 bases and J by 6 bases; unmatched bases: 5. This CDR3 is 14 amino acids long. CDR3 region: CASSPDRGENTIYF. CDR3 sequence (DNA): TGTGCCAGCAGTCCGGACAGGGGCGAAAACACCATATATTTT.

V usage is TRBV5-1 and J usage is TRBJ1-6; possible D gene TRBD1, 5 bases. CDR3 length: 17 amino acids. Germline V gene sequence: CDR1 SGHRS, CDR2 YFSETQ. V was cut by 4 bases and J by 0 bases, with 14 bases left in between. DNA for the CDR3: TGCGCCAGCAGCCCATCCCGACAGAGCTCCTATAATTCACCCCTCCACTTT. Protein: CASSPSRQSSYNSPLHF.

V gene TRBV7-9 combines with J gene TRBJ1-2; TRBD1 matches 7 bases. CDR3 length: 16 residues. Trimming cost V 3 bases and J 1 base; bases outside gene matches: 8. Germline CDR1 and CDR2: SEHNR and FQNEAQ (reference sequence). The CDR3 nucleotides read TGTGCCAGCAGCTTCACAGGGGCTAACCTTAACTATGGCTACACCTTC. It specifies CASSFTGANLNYGYTF.

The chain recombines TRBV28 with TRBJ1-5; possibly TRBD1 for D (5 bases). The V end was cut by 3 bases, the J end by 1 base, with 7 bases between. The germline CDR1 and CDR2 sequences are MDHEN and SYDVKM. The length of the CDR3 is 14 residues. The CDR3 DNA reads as TGTGCCAGCAGTTTGGGGGGGAGCAATCAGCCCCAGCATTTT. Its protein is CASSLGGSNQPQHF.

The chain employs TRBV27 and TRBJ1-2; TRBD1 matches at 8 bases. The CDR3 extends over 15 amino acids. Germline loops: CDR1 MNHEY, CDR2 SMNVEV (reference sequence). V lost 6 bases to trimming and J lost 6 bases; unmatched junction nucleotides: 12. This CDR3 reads CASRSMTGVQHGYTF. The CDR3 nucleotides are TGTGCCAGCAGATCCATGACAGGGGTTCAGCATGGCTACACCTTC.

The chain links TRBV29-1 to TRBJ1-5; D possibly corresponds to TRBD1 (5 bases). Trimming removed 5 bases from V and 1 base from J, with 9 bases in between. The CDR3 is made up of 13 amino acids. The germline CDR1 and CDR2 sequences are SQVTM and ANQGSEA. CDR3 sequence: CSVKGKSNQPQHF. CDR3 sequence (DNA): TGCAGCGTTAAGGGGAAGAGCAATCAGCCCCAGCATTTT.

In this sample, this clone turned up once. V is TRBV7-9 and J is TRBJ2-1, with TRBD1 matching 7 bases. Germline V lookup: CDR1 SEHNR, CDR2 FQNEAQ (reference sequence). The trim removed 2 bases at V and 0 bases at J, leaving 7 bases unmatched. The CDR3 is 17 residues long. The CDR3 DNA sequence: TGTGCCAGCAGCTTACAGGGACAGAGCTTCTCCTACAATGAGCAGTTCTTC. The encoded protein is CASSLQGQSFSYNEQFF.

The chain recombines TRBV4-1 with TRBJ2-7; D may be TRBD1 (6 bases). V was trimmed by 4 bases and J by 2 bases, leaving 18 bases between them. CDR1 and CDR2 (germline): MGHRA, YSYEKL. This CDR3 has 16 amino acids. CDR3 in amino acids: CASSRGGSGVPYEQYF. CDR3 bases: TGCGCCAGCAGCCGAGGAGGATCAGGGGTCCCCTACGAGCAGTACTTC.

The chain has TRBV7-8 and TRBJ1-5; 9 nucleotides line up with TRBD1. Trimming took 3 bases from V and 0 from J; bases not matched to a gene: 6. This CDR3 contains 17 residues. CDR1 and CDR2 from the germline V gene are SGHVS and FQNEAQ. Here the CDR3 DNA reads TGTGCCAGCAGCTTTACAGGGGGCCCCGATAGCAATCAGCCCCAGCATTTT. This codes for CASSFTGGPDSNQPQHF.

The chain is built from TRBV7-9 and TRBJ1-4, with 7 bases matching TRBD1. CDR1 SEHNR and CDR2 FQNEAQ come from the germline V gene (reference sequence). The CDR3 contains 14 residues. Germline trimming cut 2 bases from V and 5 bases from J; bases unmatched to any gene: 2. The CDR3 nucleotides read TGTGCCAGCAGCTTATCGGACAGGAATGAAAAACTGTTTTTT. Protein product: CASSLSDRNEKLFF.

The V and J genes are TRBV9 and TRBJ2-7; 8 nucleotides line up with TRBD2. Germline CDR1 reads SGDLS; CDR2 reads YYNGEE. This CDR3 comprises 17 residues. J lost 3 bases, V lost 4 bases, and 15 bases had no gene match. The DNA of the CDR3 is TGTGCCAGCAGCCCCCTCGGATTTAGCGGGAACGACTACGAGCAGTACTTC. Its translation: CASSPLGFSGNDYEQYF.

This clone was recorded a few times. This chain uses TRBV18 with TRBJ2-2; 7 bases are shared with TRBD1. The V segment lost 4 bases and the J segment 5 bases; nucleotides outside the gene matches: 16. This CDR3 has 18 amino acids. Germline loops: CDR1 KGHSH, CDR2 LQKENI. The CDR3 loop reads CASSLTTNPGTATGELFF. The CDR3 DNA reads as TGTGCCAGCTCACTAACTACAAATCCCGGGACAGCAACCGGGGAGCTGTTTTTT. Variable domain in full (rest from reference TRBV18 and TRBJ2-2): NAGVMQNPRHLVRRRGQEARLRCSPMKGHSHVYWYRQLPEEGLKFMVYLQKENIIDESGMPKERFSAEFPKEGPSILRIQQVVRGDSAAYFCASSLTTNPGTATGELFFGEGSRLTVL.